This entry lists 27 T cell receptor beta chains sequenced from one sample in a study of beta chain features in type 1 diabetes. Study-level points and caveats: All four CD4+ subsets of Type 1 diabetes patients contained TCRB CDR3s that were moderately but significantly shorter.

Their antigens remain unidentified. As every portion of the isolated RNA was reverse transcribed, the sequencing read expressed TCRB transcripts. Profiled with immunoSEQ multiplex PCR; TCRdb holds only in-frame clones, not every one. Of 200,000 to 300,000 clones listed, around 9.9% are singletons. The sequencing input was naive CD4+ T cells from blood. These receptors were obtained from a man under 40 with type 1 diabetes.

The sample holds a few counts of this clone. V gene TRBV7-9 combines with J gene TRBJ1-1; TRBD1 is a possible D gene (5 bases). This CDR3 region has 14 residues. CDR1 is SEHNR and CDR2 is FQNEAQ in the germline V gene (reference sequence). With 5 bases removed from V and 3 bases from J, the gap between germline ends came to 13 bases. The CDR3 here is CASSSGVGDTEAFF. For the CDR3, the DNA is TGTGCCAGCAGCAGCGGGGTAGGGGACACTGAAGCTTTCTTT.

The chain couples TRBV5-6 to TRBJ2-3; D perhaps matches TRBD1 (6 bases). The CDR3 is 17 residues long. V shed 4 bases and J shed 1 base, with 19 bases lying between them. CDR1 is SGHDT and CDR2 is YYEEEE in the germline V gene. The CDR3 reads CASSLGQIATGTDTQYF. DNA of the CDR3: TGTGCCAGCAGCCTAGGACAGATTGCTACGGGCACAGATACGCAGTATTTT.

This clone was seen a few times. The chain combines TRBV30 with TRBJ2-7; 11 nucleotides align to TRBD2. The germline CDR1 and CDR2 sequences are GTSNPN and SVGIG (reference sequence). The CDR3 contains 15 residues. Unmatched junction bases numbered 9, after V lost 1 base and J lost 7 bases. DNA for the CDR3: TGTGCCTGGAGTGGATCCCTAGCGGGGGGAGGAGAGCAGTACTTC. It translates to CAWSGSLAGGGEQYF.

The genes are TRBV11-2 and TRBJ2-3; 11 bases agree with TRBD1. J gave up 7 bases and V 5 bases, and 5 bases lay outside the gene matches. Germline values: CDR1 SGHAT, CDR2 FQNNGV. The CDR3 runs to 14 residues. For the CDR3, the DNA is TGTGCCAGCAGCCCCGGACAGGGGGCAAATACGCAGTATTTT. It codes for CASSPGQGANTQYF.

This clone was counted only a few times. This sequence joins TRBV7-3 and TRBJ2-1; D gene uncertain. The germline V and J ends were trimmed by 5 bases and 0 bases, with 11 bases remaining between them. The germline V gene encodes CDR1 SGHTA and CDR2 FQGTGA. This CDR3 region has 15 residues. The CDR3 sequence: CASSPQRSSYNEQFF. The CDR3 nucleotides read TGTGCCAGCAGCCCCCAGAGGAGCTCCTACAATGAGCAGTTCTTC.

This rearrangement joins TRBV29-1 to TRBJ2-2; 12 nucleotides match TRBD2. Trimming at V came to 7 bases and at J to 6 bases, leaving 6 bases not matched to a gene. Germline CDR1 and CDR2: SQVTM and ANQGSEA. This CDR3 has 14 amino acids. CDR3 sequence (DNA): TGCAGCGCCAGGACTAGCGGGGCCGCCGGGGAGCTGTTTTTT. Its protein is CSARTSGAAGELFF.

In its sample, this clone was seen a few times. The chain uses TRBV7-9 and TRBJ2-1; 10 nucleotides match TRBD1. V shed 5 bases, J shed 3 bases, and the junction held 4 bases outside the gene matches. CDR3 length: 15 amino acids. The germline gives CDR1 SEHNR, CDR2 FQNEAQ (reference sequence). The CDR3 DNA is TGTGCCAGCAGCGGAGGGACAGGGGACTACAATGAGCAGTTCTTC. This sequence encodes CASSGGTGDYNEQFF.

The chain joins TRBV5-1 to TRBJ2-7, with TRBD2 matching 9 bases. CDR3 size: 15 residues. The V and J ends lost 2 bases and 5 bases, in that order; junction bases with no gene match: 8. Germline CDR1 is SGHRS and CDR2 is YFSETQ. CDR3 nucleotides: TGCGCCAGCAGCTTCCTCTCGGCGGGGGGGCACGAGCAGTACTTC. It yields the protein CASSFLSAGGHEQYF.

CDR3 DNA: TGCGCCAGCAGTCGGGACAGAGCTAACTATGGCTACACCTTC. It translates to CASSRDRANYGYTF. The V and J genes are TRBV4-3 and TRBJ1-2; 7 bases map to TRBD1. V lost 6 bases, J lost 0 bases, and 4 bases stayed unmatched. This CDR3 has 14 residues. The germline V gene has CDR1 LGHNA and CDR2 YSLEER.

The V call is TRBV20-1, the J call TRBJ2-7; no firm D call. The CDR3 extends over 11 amino acids. Per germline, CDR1 DFQATT and CDR2 SNEGSKA (reference sequence). Trimming stripped 1 base from V and 6 bases from J, with 7 bases between. Written as DNA, the CDR3 is TGCAGTGCTAGAGGGGCGTCCGAGCAGTACTTC. Protein sequence: CSARGASEQYF.

The rearrangement links TRBV5-8 to TRBJ2-5; maybe TRBD2 (5 bases). Trimming took off 0 bases at V and 5 bases at J, with 11 bases between the two ends. This CDR3 comprises 14 residues. CDR1 and CDR2 (germline): SGHTS, YDEGEE. CDR3 nucleotide sequence: TGTGCCAGCAGCTTGGCTGGATCGGGGGAGACCCAGTACTTC. This sequence encodes CASSLAGSGETQYF.

There are a few counts of this clone. The chain couples TRBV7-2 to TRBJ2-3; TRBD2 matches 7 bases. CDR1 and CDR2 from the germline V gene are SGHTA and FQGNSA. The CDR3 runs 15 residues. V trimming: 5 bases; J trimming: 7 bases; junction bases outside the gene matches: 12. CDR3 sequence: CASSPSLAEHHTQYF. CDR3 sequence (DNA): TGTGCCAGCAGCCCCTCCCTAGCGGAGCACCATACGCAGTATTTT.

The table lists this clone with a few counts. The chain uses TRBV14 and TRBJ2-2; 7 bases match TRBD1. CDR3 length: 16 residues. Per germline, CDR1 SGHDN and CDR2 FVKESK. Trimming at V came to 4 bases and at J to 1 base, leaving 6 bases not matched to a gene. The CDR3 region is CASSRTGTVNTGELFF. The CDR3 bases are TGTGCCAGCAGCCGGACCGGGACAGTGAACACCGGGGAGCTGTTTTTT.

The chain recombines TRBV7-2 with TRBJ2-2; D may be TRBD2 (6 bases). Germline loops: CDR1 SGHTA, CDR2 FQGNSA. CDR3 size: 16 residues. V lost 2 bases and J 0 bases, leaving 10 bases between the germline ends. In DNA, the CDR3 is TGTGCCAGCAGCTTACTCGGGACTTCGAACACCGGGGAGCTGTTTTTT. Amino acid sequence: CASSLLGTSNTGELFF.

The chain has TRBV28 and TRBJ2-7; no firm D call. Germline V CDR1 and CDR2: MDHEN, SYDVKM. V lost 8 bases to trimming and J lost 3 bases, with 8 bases between them. The CDR3 consists of 11 residues. The CDR3 spells CASASVYEQYF. CDR3 DNA: TGTGCCAGCGCATCAGTCTACGAGCAGTACTTC.

This clone was found once. V usage is TRBV6-5 and J usage is TRBJ2-7; D is possibly TRBD1 (5 bases). Germline values: CDR1 MNHEY, CDR2 SVGAGI. V dropped 0 bases and J dropped 4 bases, with 16 bases sitting between them. CDR3 length equals 16 residues. In DNA, the CDR3 is TGTGCCAGCAGTTACTCGACTTGGCAGGGATCGTACGAGCAGTACTTC. As protein: CASSYSTWQGSYEQYF.

This clone turned up a few times. The chain carries TRBV15 and TRBJ2-1; 10 positions agree with TRBD2. Germline CDR1 is LNHNV and CDR2 is YYDKDF (reference sequence). CDR3 length: 15 amino acids. The junction had 7 bases not matched to a gene; V was cut back by 5 bases and J by 6 bases. The CDR3 reads CATSVGLADGNEQFF. For the CDR3, the DNA is TGTGCCACCAGCGTCGGACTAGCGGATGGCAATGAGCAGTTCTTC.

The chain recombines TRBV2 with TRBJ2-2, with 8 bases that match TRBD1. Germline values: CDR1 SNHLY, CDR2 FYNNEI. J was trimmed by 7 bases and V by 7 bases; bases with no gene match: 2. This CDR3 is 12 amino acids long. The CDR3 DNA reads as TGTGCCAGCAACGACAGGGGCGGGGAGCTGTTTTTT. It codes for CASNDRGGELFF.

V and J are TRBV28 and TRBJ2-3; tentative D call: TRBD2 (5 bases). V was trimmed by 2 bases and J by 3 bases, leaving 6 bases between them. The germline V gene has CDR1 MDHEN and CDR2 SYDVKM. This CDR3 is 13 amino acids long. The chain's CDR3 is CASSLRRTDTQYF. The CDR3 coding sequence is TGTGCCAGCAGTTTAAGGAGGACAGATACGCAGTATTTT.

The chain recombines TRBV5-4 with TRBJ1-4, with no clear D. Germline CDR1 and CDR2: SGHNT and YYREEE (reference sequence). The CDR3 contains 15 residues. The ends were cut back, 4 bases at V and 7 bases at J, with 17 bases in the middle. For the CDR3, the DNA is TGTGCCAGCAGCCTCGCTCCGGGTGTTGGTGAAAAACTGTTTTTT. Translating it yields CASSLAPGVGEKLFF.

Notes on this clone: At the DNA level, this CDR3 is encoded by other sequences in the same sample as well. The V gene is TRBV7-9, the J gene TRBJ1-5; D is perhaps TRBD1 (6 bases). Germline values: CDR1 SEHNR, CDR2 FQNEAQ (reference sequence). V lost 1 base and J lost 2, with 6 bases in between. The length of the CDR3 is 14 residues. The CDR3 loop is CASSLGQGNQPQHF. CDR3 DNA: TGTGCCAGCAGCTTAGGACAGGGCAATCAGCCCCAGCATTTT.

J is TRBJ1-6 and V is TRBV28, with no clear D. CDR1 and CDR2 from the germline V gene are MDHEN and SYDVKM. Between the trimmed V and J ends, which lost 2 bases and 7 bases, there was a span of 15 bases. The CDR3 consists of 16 residues. The CDR3 DNA reads as TGTGCCAGCAGTTTAGAGGCGCCTAACCCCAATTCACCCCTCCACTTT. Amino acid sequence: CASSLEAPNPNSPLHF.

This clone was recorded a few times. The gene calls are TRBV10-3 and TRBJ1-2; TRBD1 matches at 7 bases. J gave up 2 bases and V 6 bases, and 3 bases lay outside the gene matches. CDR3 length equals 13 residues. The germline V gene has CDR1 ENHRY and CDR2 SYGVKD. The CDR3 region has the DNA TGTGCCATCAGCGGGACAGCGAACTATGGCTACACCTTC. Its protein product is CAISGTANYGYTF.

A few counts support this clone. The chain combines TRBV12-5 with TRBJ2-1, with 12 bases that match TRBD2. J lost 3 bases, V lost 6 bases, and 9 bases had no gene match. Looked up from germline, CDR1 is LGHNT and CDR2 is FRNRAP. CDR3 length: 17 residues. The CDR3 protein is CASGRLAGARFYNEQFF. CDR3 nucleotides: TGTGCTAGTGGCAGACTAGCGGGGGCCCGGTTCTACAATGAGCAGTTCTTC.

The rearrangement links TRBV6-5 to TRBJ1-2; the D gene is possibly TRBD1 (5 bases). The V end was cut by 0 bases, the J end by 4 bases, with 12 bases between. CDR3 size: 15 residues. Germline CDR1 and CDR2: MNHEY and SVGAGI. The CDR3, as DNA: TGTGCCAGCAGTTACTCTGGGGGGGACTTCTATGGCTACACCTTC. Amino acids: CASSYSGGDFYGYTF.

This chain uses TRBV7-2 with TRBJ2-7; the D is unclear. Germline V gene sequence: CDR1 SGHTA, CDR2 FQGNSA. The CDR3 runs to 12 residues. V was cut by 5 bases and J by 3 bases, with 8 bases left in between. CDR3 coding DNA: TGTGCCAGCAGCCTAAGGAGCTACGAGCAGTACTTC. This gives the protein CASSLRSYEQYF.

The chain couples TRBV7-9 to TRBJ2-7, with TRBD1 identical over 11 bases. The trim removed 5 bases at V and 6 bases at J, leaving 6 bases unmatched. The CDR3 has 14 residues. Germline loops: CDR1 SEHNR, CDR2 FQNEAQ (reference sequence). In DNA, the CDR3 is TGTGCCAGCAGCACCTCCGGGACAGGGGGCGAGCAGTACTTC. Amino acid sequence: CASSTSGTGGEQYF.